These 22 T cell receptor beta chains originate from one sample sequenced in a study of blood T cell repertoires in COVID-19. Clones were read by immunoSEQ multiplex PCR, and TCRdb kept only the in-frame ones, dropping some. The sample lists 150,000 to 200,000 clones, roughly four fifths seen once, with less than 3% in the top ten. Sequenced input: peripheral blood. These receptors all come from a woman of 80 years or more with COVID-19, enrolled during active disease.

This sequence joins TRBV19 and TRBJ2-2; tentative D call: TRBD2 (7 bases). The CDR3 is 17 amino acids. Germline V CDR1 and CDR2: LNHDA, SQIVND (reference sequence). V was clipped by 7 bases and J by 0 bases, with 18 bases between them. The DNA for the CDR3 is TGTGCCAGTAACTGGGGGGGCTTTTGGGCGAACACCGGGGAGCTGTTTTTT. It is translated as CASNWGGFWANTGELFF.

J is TRBJ1-2 and V is TRBV5-4; 7 nucleotides align to TRBD1. Germline CDR1 and CDR2: SGHNT and YYREEE (reference sequence). The CDR3 consists of 15 residues. V shed 2 bases, J shed 4 bases, and the junction held 8 bases outside the gene matches. The CDR3 sequence is CASSLAGGHGYGYTF. CDR3 nucleotides: TGTGCCAGCAGCTTAGCAGGGGGTCACGGCTATGGCTACACCTTC. Drawing the rest from reference TRBV5-4 and TRBJ1-2, the complete variable domain is ETGVTQSPTHLIKTRGQQVTLRCSSQSGHNTVSWYQQALGQGPQFIFQYYREEENGRGNFPPRFSGLQFPNYSSELNVNALELDDSALYLCASSLAGGHGYGYTFGSGTRLTVV.

The chain has TRBV12-3 or TRBV12-4 and TRBJ1-4; the D is unclear. The V gene lost 5 bases and the J gene lost 4 bases, with 5 bases spanning the gap. CDR3 length: 12 amino acids. In nucleotides, the CDR3 is TGTGCCAGCAGTCTCTATAATGAAAAACTGTTTTTT. Protein sequence: CASSLYNEKLFF.

Here the CDR3 DNA reads TGCGCCAGCAGTGAGTTAACAGGGCCTCAGCCCCAGCATTTT. Amino acids: CASSELTGPQPQHF. The V call is TRBV10-2, the J call TRBJ1-5; TRBD1 is a possible D gene (6 bases). The ends were cut back, 1 base at V and 6 bases at J, with 10 bases in the middle. This CDR3 spans 14 amino acids. Germline CDR1 is WSHSY and CDR2 is SAAADI.

CDR3 residues: CASRVGVGELFF. The CDR3 bases are TGTGCCAGCAGGGTGGGCGTCGGGGAGCTGTTTTTT. The chain combines TRBV6-5 with TRBJ2-2; D gene ambiguous. This CDR3 contains 12 residues. Germline V lookup: CDR1 MNHEY, CDR2 SVGAGI. The germline V and J ends were trimmed by 6 bases and 7 bases, with 9 bases remaining between them.

Notes on this clone: One end of the junction does not line up with germline, which may come from a read error. The rearrangement uses TRBV3-1 (or the pseudogene TRBV3-2) and TRBJ1-5; D might be TRBD1 (5 bases). The CDR3 is made up of 15 amino acids. CDR1 and CDR2 from the germline V gene are LGHDT and YNNKEL (reference sequence). The CDR3 spells CASNQDRGIREPQHF. The CDR3 DNA reads as TGTGCCAGCAACCAAGATCGGGGGATACGCGAGCCCCAGCATTTT.

This clone showed up just once. The chain uses TRBV24-1 and TRBJ2-7; 8 nucleotides line up with TRBD2. The germline CDR1 and CDR2 sequences are KGHDR and SFDVKD. The CDR3 runs 12 residues. The V gene end was trimmed by 10 bases and the J gene end by 7 bases; junction bases not matched to a gene: 8. CDR3 coding DNA: TGTGCCACTAGTAGCGGGACGAGGGAGCAGTACTTC. Residues: CATSSGTREQYF.

This chain uses TRBV11-2 with TRBJ1-2, with 9 bases matching TRBD1. Germline CDR1 SGHAT, CDR2 FQNNGV. V gave up 5 bases and J gave up 3 bases; unmatched junction bases: 4. The CDR3 totals 14 residues. CDR3 sequence (DNA): TGTGCCAGCAGCCTCCGGGACAGGGACTATGGCTACACCTTC. The encoded protein is CASSLRDRDYGYTF. The full variable domain, its missing parts supplied by reference TRBV11-2 and TRBJ1-2, is EAGVAQSPRYKIIEKRQSVAFWCNPISGHATLYWYQQILGQGPKLLIQFQNNGVVDDSQLPKDRFSAERLKGVDSTLKIQPAKLEDSAVYLCASSLRDRDYGYTFGSGTRLTVV.

J is TRBJ2-7 and V is TRBV20-1, with 9 bases aligning to TRBD1. Germline lookup yields CDR1 DFQATT and CDR2 SNEGSKA (reference sequence). Unmatched junction bases numbered 6, after V lost 3 bases and J lost 0 bases. The CDR3 spans 15 residues. CDR3 residues: CSASRRDRASYEQYF. The CDR3 DNA follows: TGCAGTGCTAGTCGGCGGGACAGGGCCTCCTACGAGCAGTACTTC.

This clone was recorded once. The chain joins TRBV4-2 to TRBJ2-2; tentatively, D is TRBD2 (5 bases). The CDR3 is 16 residues long. Germline CDR1 and CDR2: LGHNA and YNFKEQ. Deletions cut 1 base from V and 4 bases from J, with 13 bases between. The CDR3 here is CASSQVGSVFTGELFF. CDR3 bases: TGTGCCAGCAGCCAAGTCGGTAGCGTGTTCACCGGGGAGCTGTTTTTT.

About this clone: The germline gene is not matched at one end of the junction; a read error may be the cause. Other DNA sequences in this specimen translate into the identical CDR3. This rearrangement joins TRBV7-2 to TRBJ2-7; weak D call: TRBD1 (6 bases). The CDR3 extends over 14 amino acids. CDR1 is SGHTA and CDR2 is FQGNSA in the germline V gene. Here the CDR3 reads CASSLAFRGREQYF. CDR3 coding DNA: TGTGCCAGCAGCCTAGCATTCAGGGGACGCGAGCAGTACTTC. The whole variable domain, remainder taken from reference TRBV7-2 and TRBJ2-7, is GAGVSQSPSNKVTEKGKDVELRCDPISGHTALYWYRQSLGQGLEFLIYFQGNSAPDKSGLPSDRFSAERTGGSVSTLTIQRTQQEDSAVYLCASSLAFRGREQYFGPGTRLTVT.

The V gene is TRBV5-5, the J gene TRBJ2-7; possible D gene TRBD2, 6 bases. Germline V gives CDR1 SGHKS, CDR2 YYEKEE (reference sequence). The length of the CDR3 is 15 residues. The germline V and J ends were trimmed by 0 bases and 3 bases, with 13 bases remaining between them. The CDR3 region is CASSLGRAASYEQYF. The CDR3, as DNA: TGTGCCAGCAGCTTGGGGAGGGCGGCTAGCTACGAGCAGTACTTC.

The chain is built from TRBV12-3 or TRBV12-4 and TRBJ1-2, with D possibly matching TRBD1 (5 bases). CDR3 length: 12 amino acids. Trimming shortened V by 6 bases and J by 4 bases, and 9 bases separated the two germline ends. This CDR3 is CASRGGSYGYTF. In DNA, the CDR3 is TGTGCCAGCAGGGGGGGTTCCTATGGCTACACCTTC.

The chain is built from TRBV19 and TRBJ1-2, with D perhaps matching TRBD1 (6 bases). The CDR3 extends over 15 amino acids. The V end was cut by 5 bases, the J end by 0 bases, with 13 bases between. Germline loops: CDR1 LNHDA, CDR2 SQIVND (reference sequence). Here the CDR3 DNA reads TGTGCCAGTAGTGTAACCGGGACACCTAACTATGGCTACACCTTC. Its protein product is CASSVTGTPNYGYTF. The full variable domain, rest sourced from reference TRBV19 and TRBJ1-2, is DGGITQSPKYLFRKEGQNVTLSCEQNLNHDAMYWYRQDPGQGLRLIYYSQIVNDFQKGDIAEGYSVSREKKESFPLTVTSAQKNPTAFYLCASSVTGTPNYGYTFGSGTRLTVV.

This chain links TRBV2 with TRBJ1-1; D is unclear. The CDR3 is 11 residues long. V lost 9 bases and J 5 bases, leaving 10 bases between the germline ends. Per the germline V gene, CDR1 is SNHLY and CDR2 is FYNNEI. This chain's CDR3 is CASLRVTEAFF. CDR3 coding DNA: TGTGCCAGTCTGAGGGTAACTGAAGCTTTCTTT. Based on the CDR3 plus reference TRBV2 and TRBJ1-1, the full variable domain is EPEVTQTPSHQVTQMGQEVILRCVPISNHLYFYWYRQILGQKVEFLVSFYNNEISEKSEIFDDQFSVERPDGSNFTLKIRSTKLEDSAMYFCASLRVTEAFFGQGTRLTVV.

V gene TRBV7-6 combines with J gene TRBJ1-4, with D possibly matching TRBD1 (6 bases). V was clipped by 5 bases and J by 5 bases, with 15 bases between them. The CDR3 has 15 residues. Per germline, CDR1 SGHVS and CDR2 FNYEAQ. CDR3 region: CASSLYRDENEKLFF. The CDR3 region has the DNA TGTGCCAGCAGCCTCTACAGGGACGAGAATGAAAAACTGTTTTTT.

V usage is TRBV7-3 and J usage is TRBJ2-3, with 8 nucleotides matching TRBD2. This CDR3 region has 13 residues. Germline CDR1 and CDR2: SGHTA and FQGTGA. V was pared by 0 bases and J by 8 bases, with 1 base of the junction left unmatched. The CDR3 here is CASSLTGLGTQYF. The DNA for the CDR3 is TGTGCCAGCAGCTTAACGGGACTAGGTACGCAGTATTTT.

This chain connects TRBV15 to TRBJ2-7; no clear D gene. The CDR3 has 13 residues. V dropped 1 base and J dropped 3 bases, with 7 bases sitting between them. The germline gives CDR1 LNHNV, CDR2 YYDKDF (reference sequence). The CDR3 here is CATSRGPGYEQYF. CDR3 nucleotides: TGTGCCACCAGCAGAGGACCGGGCTACGAGCAGTACTTC.

The chain is built from TRBV24-1 and TRBJ2-1, with a weak D call TRBD1 (6 bases). The germline CDR1 and CDR2 sequences are KGHDR and SFDVKD. V was shortened by 9 bases and J by 8 bases, with 13 bases between the two germline ends. The CDR3 extends over 12 amino acids. As DNA, the CDR3 is TGTGCCACCGCTGACAGGTGGCATGAGCAGTTCTTC. Protein product: CATADRWHEQFF.

The gene calls are TRBV3-1 (or the pseudogene TRBV3-2) and TRBJ2-2, with 10 bases matching TRBD2. Germline assignment: CDR1 LGHDT and CDR2 YNNKEL (reference sequence). CDR3 length: 17 residues. The J segment lost 6 bases and the V segment lost 5 bases, leaving 12 bases of the junction unmatched. The DNA of the CDR3 is TGTGCCAGCAGCTCAGCCCTAGGGCTAGCGGGAGCCGGGGAGCTGTTTTTT. This gives the protein CASSSALGLAGAGELFF.

The rearrangement links TRBV5-1 to TRBJ2-5; 13 nucleotides match TRBD2. V lost 3 bases to trimming and J lost 2 bases; unmatched junction nucleotides: 4. The CDR3 has 16 amino acids. Germline V gene sequence: CDR1 SGHRS, CDR2 YFSETQ. For the CDR3, the DNA is TGCGCCAGCAGCTGGCCGGGACTAGCGGGACAAGAGACCCAGTACTTC. Translating it yields CASSWPGLAGQETQYF.

This clone was found a few times. The chain has TRBV30 and TRBJ1-1, with 8 nucleotides matching TRBD1. Germline assignment: CDR1 GTSNPN and CDR2 SVGIG (reference sequence). Unmatched junction bases numbered 6, after V lost 8 bases and J lost 1 base. The CDR3 consists of 13 residues. The CDR3 bases are TGTGCCGGTCTGGGGACAGGGAACACTGAAGCTTTCTTT. Its protein product is CAGLGTGNTEAFF.